The rows below give T cell receptor beta chains drawn from one sample of a study of shared clonotypes between healthy human individuals. Libraries were prepared by immunoSEQ multiplex PCR; TCRdb keeps only in-frame clonotypes and omits some of them. The sample shows 1.4 million to 1.5 million clones, roughly 95% of them seen only once. Source material: naive CD4+ T cells sorted from blood. These receptors originate from a man aged 25-45 years in good health. Each CDR3 is given with its conserved first and last residue. The D gene is left open where the match is weak. The listing skips clone size in some rows; elsewhere it reads once, few, many or a size class.

D	V	J	size	DNA	CDR3
TRBD1	TRBV18	TRBJ1-5	-	TGTGCCAGCTCACCAAGGGGTCCGACAGGGGGCTTAGGGAATCAGCCCCAGCATTTT	CASSPRGPTGGLGNQPQHF
-	TRBV5-1	TRBJ2-7	once	TGCGCCTCCCGAGGGGGTACAGGGAACTCCTACGAGCAGTACTTC	CASRGGTGNSYEQYF
TRBD2	TRBV28	TRBJ2-3	-	TGTGCCAGCAGTACCAGGACTAGCGGGGGCACAGATACGCAGTATTTT	CASSTRTSGGTDTQYF
-	TRBV9	TRBJ2-1	-	TGTGCCAGCAGCGCCGACAGAGGGGTCCCCTATGAGCAGTTCTTC	CASSADRGVPYEQFF
-	TRBV4-1	TRBJ2-6	once	TGCGCCAGCAGCCAGGACCCATATTGGTCTGGGGCCAACGTCCTGACTTTC	CASSQDPYWSGANVLTF
TRBD1	TRBV5-1	TRBJ1-1	-	TGCGCCAGCAGGATAACAGGGGAGAACACTGAAGCTTTCTTT	CASRITGENTEAFF
-	TRBV5-1	TRBJ2-1	-	TGCGCCAGCAACTACGATCGAAGCTCCTACAATGAGCAGTTCTTC	CASNYDRSSYNEQFF
-	TRBV7-6	TRBJ2-2	-	TGTGCCAGCAGCTTAGGGAGAACCGGGGAGCTGTTTTTT	CASSLGRTGELFF
TRBD1	TRBV29-1	TRBJ1-4	-	TGCAGCGTTGGGTCGTCCGGGACAGGGACCTGGGGGAATGAAAAACTGTTTTTT	CSVGSSGTGTWGNEKLFF
TRBD1	TRBV18	TRBJ1-5	-	TGTGCCAGCTCAGACAGGGATAGCAATCAGCCCCAGCATTTT	CASSDRDSNQPQHF
TRBD2	TRBV7-2	TRBJ2-1	-	TGTGCCAGCAGCCAAGGGGGACTAGCGGGCCTGGAGCAGTTCTTC	CASSQGGLAGLEQFF
TRBD1	TRBV28	TRBJ2-2	-	TGTGCCAGCGGAAGGCTAGACAGGGTCAACGGGGAGCTGTTTTTT	CASGRLDRVNGELFF
-	TRBV6-1	TRBJ2-7	-	TGTGCCAGCAGGGCGGGACGGACTAACGAGCAGTACTTC	CASRAGRTNEQYF
-	TRBV19	TRBJ1-2	-	TGTGCCAGTAGTATAAATTTGGGGAACGATGGCTACACCTTC	CASSINLGNDGYTF
-	TRBV5-1	TRBJ2-3	-	TGCGCCAGCAGTCCTGGGGCAGATACGCAGTATTTT	CASSPGADTQYF
TRBD1	TRBV4-3	TRBJ2-7	-	TGCGCCAGCAGCCTAGGCGGGACAGGGTCGGACGAGCAGTACTTC	CASSLGGTGSDEQYF
TRBD1	TRBV29-1	TRBJ1-1	-	TGCAGCGCTGGACAGGTTTGGGGGAACACTGAAGCTTTCTTT	CSAGQVWGNTEAFF
-	TRBV7-9	TRBJ2-7	-	TGTGCCAGCGGGTTTGGCGGGACTGACTACGAGCAGTACTTC	CASGFGGTDYEQYF
-	TRBV5-6	TRBJ1-5	-	TGTGCCAGCAGCCCCCGGGTTCAGGGAGGCAATCAGCCCCAGCATTTT	CASSPRVQGGNQPQHF
TRBD1	TRBV10-3	TRBJ2-5	-	TGTGCCACAAACTCCGACAGGGTGGGAGAGACCCAGTACTTC	CATNSDRVGETQYF
-	TRBV6-1	TRBJ1-1	-	TGTGCCAGCAGTGAAGCGCCTAACACTGAAGCTTTCTTT	CASSEAPNTEAFF
-	TRBV28	TRBJ2-1	-	TGTGCCAGCAGTTTTGCCCACTACAATGAGCAGTTCTTC	CASSFAHYNEQFF
TRBD1	TRBV2	TRBJ1-2	-	TGTGCCAGCAGTTTGCCGGGACAGGTGATCTATGGCTACACCTTC	CASSLPGQVIYGYTF